This T cell receptor beta chain was documented in a study of T cell changes during pregnancy in multiple sclerosis. V was trimmed by 0 bases and J by 4 bases, leaving 8 bases between them. The CDR3 is made up of 13 amino acids. The germline V gene has CDR1 SGDLS and CDR2 YYNGEE. Libraries were prepared by immunoSEQ multiplex PCR; TCRdb keeps only in-frame clonotypes and omits some of them. Altogether tens of thousands of clones are present, roughly nine tenths being singletons, with the ten largest covering approximately 3%. The V gene is TRBV9, the J gene TRBJ2-7; D is unclear. The specimen was CD8+ T cells from peripheral blood mononuclear cells, collected before pregnancy. This clonotype was sampled from a female donor with multiple sclerosis, enrolled in a pregnancy study. The CDR3 region is CASSVASDYEQYF. The CDR3 region has the DNA TGTGCCAGCAGCGTAGCTTCAGATTACGAGCAGTACTTC.